Below, 17 T cell receptor beta chains from the same sample are listed, as sequenced in a study of technical replicates of blood from several donors. Clones were read by immunoSEQ multiplex PCR, and TCRdb kept only the in-frame ones, dropping some. The sample has fewer than 70,000 clones, 70% to 90% seen once. The source material was PBMCs. The receptor source for this set is a human donor in good health. Some clones in this sample may be carry-over from other donors' samples.

This rearrangement joins TRBV4-1 to TRBJ2-2, with 7 nucleotides matching TRBD2. The CDR3 covers 15 residues. From germline, CDR1 is MGHRA and CDR2 YSYEKL. V dropped 4 bases and J dropped 2; count of bases not matched to a gene: 4. In DNA form, the CDR3 reads TGCGCCAGCAGCCGGGGACTAACAAACACCGGGGAGCTGTTTTTT. Its translation is CASSRGLTNTGELFF.

The chain carries TRBV6-1 and TRBJ2-6; D is undetermined. The CDR3 totals 15 residues. In germline, CDR1 is MNHNS, CDR2 SASEGT. V lost 5 bases and J lost 0, with 8 bases in between. The CDR3 loop is CASSPGSSGANVLTF. CDR3 DNA: TGTGCCAGCAGTCCGGGTAGCTCTGGGGCCAACGTCCTGACTTTC.

V gene TRBV11-2 combines with J gene TRBJ2-1, with TRBD2 matching 9 bases. Germline trimming cut 1 base from V and 9 bases from J; bases unmatched to any gene: 7. Germline V gives CDR1 SGHAT, CDR2 FQNNGV. The CDR3 totals 15 residues. The CDR3 DNA is TGTGCCAGCAGCTTAGGCGGCGCGGGGGGGGGTGAGCAGTTCTTC. Translating gives CASSLGGAGGGEQFF. The complete variable domain, with remaining parts taken from reference TRBV11-2 and TRBJ2-1, reads EAGVAQSPRYKIIEKRQSVAFWCNPISGHATLYWYQQILGQGPKLLIQFQNNGVVDDSQLPKDRFSAERLKGVDSTLKIQPAKLEDSAVYLCASSLGGAGGGEQFFGPGTRLTVL.

J is TRBJ2-3 and V is TRBV5-6, with D possibly being TRBD2 (6 bases). Germline V lookup: CDR1 SGHDT, CDR2 YYEEEE. The CDR3 sequence is 16 residues long. The V end lost 3 bases, the J end lost 0 bases, and 14 bases lay between the germline ends. CDR3 residues: CASSWTKTGSTDTQYF. The CDR3 region has the DNA TGTGCCAGCAGCTGGACTAAAACGGGAAGCACAGATACGCAGTATTTT.

The chain links TRBV15 to TRBJ2-7; 7 bases agree with TRBD1. The V gene end was trimmed by 7 bases and the J gene end by 3 bases; junction bases not matched to a gene: 6. The CDR3 sequence is 13 residues long. In germline, CDR1 is LNHNV, CDR2 YYDKDF (reference sequence). The CDR3 is CATKTGAGYEQYF. Here the CDR3 DNA reads TGTGCCACCAAAACAGGGGCGGGCTACGAGCAGTACTTC.

V is TRBV4-3 and J is TRBJ1-2; 8 bases are a match to TRBD1. The germline V gene has CDR1 LGHNA and CDR2 YSLEER. V was pared by 1 base and J by 8 bases, with 15 bases of the junction left unmatched. The CDR3 runs to 17 residues. The CDR3 spells CASSQGGLGRGRKGYTF. As DNA, the CDR3 is TGCGCCAGCAGCCAAGGGGGCCTCGGCAGGGGGCGAAAGGGCTACACCTTC.

This clone was seen a handful of times. The chain couples TRBV19 to TRBJ1-3; D may be TRBD1 (6 bases). The CDR3 spans 15 residues. Trimming pared 6 bases from V and 4 bases from J, leaving 16 bases between. Germline V gene lookup returns CDR1 LNHDA and CDR2 SQIVND (reference sequence). The CDR3 DNA sequence: TGTGCCAGTAGAGCCCCTACAGGGTCCGGAAACACCATATATTTT. This codes for CASRAPTGSGNTIYF. Using reference TRBV19 and TRBJ1-3 for the parts outside the CDR3, the full variable domain is DGGITQSPKYLFRKEGQNVTLSCEQNLNHDAMYWYRQDPGQGLRLIYYSQIVNDFQKGDIAEGYSVSREKKESFPLTVTSAQKNPTAFYLCASRAPTGSGNTIYFGEGSWLTVV.

The genes are TRBV7-2 and TRBJ2-5; 11 bases line up with TRBD2. V trimming: 2 bases; J trimming: 5 bases; junction bases outside the gene matches: 13. This CDR3 comprises 18 residues. Germline V lookup: CDR1 SGHTA, CDR2 FQGNSA. CDR3 sequence: CASSLSTSGNVGWETQYF. The DNA of the CDR3 is TGTGCCAGCAGCTTATCGACTAGCGGGAATGTGGGGTGGGAGACCCAGTACTTC.

This rearrangement joins TRBV23-1 to TRBJ2-7; 7 bases fit TRBD2. TRBV23-1 is an ORF; its function is uncertain. This CDR3 spans 16 amino acids. Losses at the gene ends were 7 bases for V and 5 bases for J; bases not matched to a gene: 17. CDR3 in amino acids: CASTGPAGRATNEQYF. Here the CDR3 DNA reads TGCGCCAGCACTGGTCCGGCAGGGAGGGCGACCAACGAGCAGTACTTC.

V gene TRBV5-1 combines with J gene TRBJ2-1; D may be TRBD2 (6 bases). The V end was cut by 2 bases, the J end by 0 bases, with 12 bases between. The CDR3 is 16 residues long. Germline V gene data show CDR1 as SGHRS and CDR2 as YFSETQ. The CDR3 DNA is TGCGCCAGCAGCTTTTTTAGCGGAGCCTCCTACAATGAGCAGTTCTTC. Amino acid sequence: CASSFFSGASYNEQFF. Together with reference TRBV5-1 and TRBJ2-1, the CDR3 gives the full variable domain: KAGVTQTPRYLIKTRGQQVTLSCSPISGHRSVSWYQQTPGQGLQFLFEYFSETQRNKGNFPGRFSGRQFSNSRSEMNVSTLELGDSALYLCASSFFSGASYNEQFFGPGTRLTVL.

J is TRBJ1-2 and V is TRBV2; D perhaps matches TRBD1 (6 bases). This CDR3 comprises 12 residues. V shed 10 bases and J shed 2 bases, with 11 bases lying between them. The V gene's germline CDR1 is SNHLY and CDR2 FYNNEI. The CDR3 reads CATQRGNYGYTF. The CDR3 region has the DNA TGTGCCACCCAGAGGGGGAACTATGGCTACACCTTC.

The rearrangement uses TRBV7-9 and TRBJ1-1; D uncertain. Trimming took 2 bases from V and 7 from J, leaving 11 bases between them. This CDR3 has 13 amino acids. CDR1 is SEHNR and CDR2 is FQNEAQ in the germline V gene (reference sequence). In DNA, the CDR3 is TGTGCCAGCAGCTTAACGGGGTCCAATGAAGCTTTCTTT. As protein: CASSLTGSNEAFF.

The rearrangement uses TRBV5-6 and TRBJ2-7, with a possible D match to TRBD1 (6 bases). Germline V gene lookup returns CDR1 SGHDT and CDR2 YYEEEE. This CDR3 contains 14 residues. Trimming shortened V by 0 bases and J by 3 bases, and 10 bases separated the two germline ends. This CDR3 is CASSLDRADYEQYF. CDR3 in DNA: TGTGCCAGCAGCTTGGACAGGGCTGACTACGAGCAGTACTTC.

The genes are TRBV5-6 and TRBJ1-6; 10 bases agree with TRBD1. Germline assignment: CDR1 SGHDT and CDR2 YYEEEE. J gave up 7 bases and V 0 bases, and 1 base lay outside the gene matches. CDR3 length: 15 amino acids. This CDR3 reads CASSLGDRGNSPLHF. The CDR3 nucleotides read TGTGCCAGCAGCTTGGGGGACAGGGGAAATTCACCCCTCCACTTT.

The rearrangement uses TRBV5-1 and TRBJ2-3; D call uncertain. Germline V CDR1 and CDR2: SGHRS, YFSETQ. The CDR3 is 15 amino acids. Between the trimmed V and J ends, which lost 5 bases and 1 base, there was a span of 14 bases. CDR3 nucleotides: TGCGCCAGCAGATATGGTGGGCTGGGCACAGATACGCAGTATTTT. Residues: CASRYGGLGTDTQYF. Complete variable domain (other parts from reference TRBV5-1 and TRBJ2-3): KAGVTQTPRYLIKTRGQQVTLSCSPISGHRSVSWYQQTPGQGLQFLFEYFSETQRNKGNFPGRFSGRQFSNSRSEMNVSTLELGDSALYLCASRYGGLGTDTQYFGPGTRLTVL.

This clone has only a few counts. V is TRBV19 and J is TRBJ1-5; maybe TRBD1 (5 bases). The CDR3 is 14 residues long. With 3 bases removed from V and 6 bases from J, the gap between germline ends came to 12 bases. Germline V gene sequence: CDR1 LNHDA, CDR2 SQIVND (reference sequence). CDR3 coding DNA: TGTGCCAGTAGTATTTTGGGGCAGGGTCAGCCCCAGCATTTT. Encoded protein: CASSILGQGQPQHF.

V and J are TRBV19 and TRBJ1-6; TRBD1 matches 9 bases. Germline V lookup: CDR1 LNHDA, CDR2 SQIVND (reference sequence). Trimming cost V 3 bases and J 10 bases; bases outside gene matches: 1. The length of the CDR3 is 13 residues. The CDR3 coding sequence is TGTGCCAGTAGTATGACAGGGGGGTCACCCCTCCACTTT. Translated: CASSMTGGSPLHF. The complete variable domain, with remaining parts taken from reference TRBV19 and TRBJ1-6, reads DGGITQSPKYLFRKEGQNVTLSCEQNLNHDAMYWYRQDPGQGLRLIYYSQIVNDFQKGDIAEGYSVSREKKESFPLTVTSAQKNPTAFYLCASSMTGGSPLHFGNGTRLTVT.